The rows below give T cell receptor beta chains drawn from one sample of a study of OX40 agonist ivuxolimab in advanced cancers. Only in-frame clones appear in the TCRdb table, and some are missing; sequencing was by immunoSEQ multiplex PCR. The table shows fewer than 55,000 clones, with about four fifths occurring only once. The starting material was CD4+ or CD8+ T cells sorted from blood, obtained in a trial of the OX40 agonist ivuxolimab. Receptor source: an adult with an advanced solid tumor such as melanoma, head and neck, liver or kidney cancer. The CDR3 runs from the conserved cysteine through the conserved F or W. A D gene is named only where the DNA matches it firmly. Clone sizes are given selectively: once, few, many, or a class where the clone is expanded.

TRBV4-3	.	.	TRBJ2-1	CASSQDPRGSEDNEQFF	TGCGCCAGCAGCCAAGATCCGAGGGGGAGTGAGGACAATGAGCAGTTCTTC
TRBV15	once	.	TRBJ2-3	CATSRASAGTPQGYTQYF	TGTGCCACCAGCAGAGCTTCAGCAGGGACACCGCAGGGATATACGCAGTATTTT
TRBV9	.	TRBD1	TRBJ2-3	CASSVRTGGTDTQYF	TGTGCCAGCAGCGTTCGGACAGGGGGCACAGATACGCAGTATTTT
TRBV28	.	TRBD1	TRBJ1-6	CASSTGDSPLHF	TGTGCCAGCAGTACAGGGGATTCACCCCTCCACTTT
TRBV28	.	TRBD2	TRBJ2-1	CASSLLAGYNEQFF	TGTGCCAGCAGTTTACTAGCGGGATACAATGAGCAGTTCTTC
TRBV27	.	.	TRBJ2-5	CASSLLTEETQYF	TGTGCCAGCAGCCTCCTTACCGAAGAGACCCAGTACTTC
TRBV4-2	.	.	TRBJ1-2	CASSQELGGAYGYTF	TGTGCCAGCAGCCAAGAATTGGGGGGGGCATATGGCTACACCTTC
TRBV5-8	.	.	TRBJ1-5	CASLVLGQPQHF	TGTGCCAGCTTAGTCTTGGGTCAGCCCCAGCATTTT
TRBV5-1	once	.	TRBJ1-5	CASSPAGGSNQPQHF	TGCGCCAGCAGCCCAGCGGGGGGGAGCAATCAGCCCCAGCATTTT
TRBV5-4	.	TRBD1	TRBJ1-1	CASSYSGTGVTEAFF	TGTGCCAGCAGCTATTCCGGGACAGGGGTCACTGAAGCTTTCTTT
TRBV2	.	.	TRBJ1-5	CASSELSNQPQHF	TGTGCCAGCAGTGAACTCTCGAATCAGCCCCAGCATTTT
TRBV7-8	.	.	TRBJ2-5	CASSSLAPRGETQYF	TGTGCCAGCAGCTCCCTCGCCCCGAGGGGCGAGACCCAGTACTTC
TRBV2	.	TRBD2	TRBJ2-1	CASSEVFEGTRNEQFF	TGTGCCAGCAGTGAAGTTTTTGAGGGGACTAGAAATGAGCAGTTCTTC
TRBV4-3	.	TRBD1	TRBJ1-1	CASSQDLGTVIGYTEAFF	TGCGCCAGCAGCCAAGATCTAGGGACAGTCATCGGGTACACTGAAGCTTTCTTT
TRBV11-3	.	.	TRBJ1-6	CASSLRHSYNSPLHF	TGTGCCAGCAGCTTGAGGCACTCCTATAATTCACCCCTCCACTTT
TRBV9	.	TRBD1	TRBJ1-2	CASSVGGGGVYGYTF	TGTGCCAGCAGCGTAGGAGGAGGGGGCGTATATGGCTACACCTTC
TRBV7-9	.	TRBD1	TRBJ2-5	CASSDQDRGLLETQYF	TGTGCCAGCAGCGATCAGGACAGGGGGCTTTTGGAGACCCAGTACTTC
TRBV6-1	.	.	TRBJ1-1	CASSPDFRTEAFF	TGTGCCAGCAGCCCTGACTTCAGAACTGAAGCTTTCTTT
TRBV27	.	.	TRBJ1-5	CASSPSNQPQHF	TGTGCCAGCAGCCCTAGCAATCAGCCCCAGCATTTT
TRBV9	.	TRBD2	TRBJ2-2	CASSVAGAGDGELFF	TGTGCCAGCAGCGTAGCCGGGGCGGGGGACGGGGAGCTGTTTTTT
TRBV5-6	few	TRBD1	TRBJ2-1	CASSPTGGNYNEQFF	TGTGCCAGCAGCCCGACAGGGGGGAACTACAATGAGCAGTTCTTC
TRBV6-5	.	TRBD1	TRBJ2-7	CASSYGQGEDYEQYF	TGTGCCAGCAGTTATGGACAGGGTGAGGACTACGAGCAGTACTTC
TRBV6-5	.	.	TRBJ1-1	CASGVGGTEAFF	TGTGCCAGCGGGGTAGGGGGCACTGAAGCTTTCTTT
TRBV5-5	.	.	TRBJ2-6	CASSRVRGPGSGANVLTF	TGTGCCAGCAGCCGGGTTCGGGGACCCGGATCTGGGGCCAACGTCCTGACTTTC
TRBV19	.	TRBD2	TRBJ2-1	CASSMGLAAINEQFF	TGTGCCAGTAGTATGGGACTAGCGGCTATCAATGAGCAGTTCTTC
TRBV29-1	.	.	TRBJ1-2	CSVDFSLNYGYTF	TGCAGCGTTGATTTCAGTCTTAACTATGGCTACACCTTC
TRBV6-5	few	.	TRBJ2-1	CATVDYPYNEQFF	TGTGCCACCGTGGACTATCCCTACAATGAGCAGTTCTTC
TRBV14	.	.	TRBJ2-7	CASSQDRRNSPINYEQYF	TGTGCCAGCAGCCAAGATAGACGGAATAGCCCGATCAACTACGAGCAGTACTTC
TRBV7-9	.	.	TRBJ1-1	CASSLGTIEAFF	TGTGCCAGCAGCCTTGGGACAATTGAAGCTTTCTTT
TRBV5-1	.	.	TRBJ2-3	CASMMGLVSTSTDTQYF	TGCGCCAGCATGATGGGACTGGTGTCTACGTCGACAGATACGCAGTATTTT
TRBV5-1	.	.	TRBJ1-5	CASSLEGFQPQHF	TGCGCCAGCAGCTTGGAAGGGTTTCAGCCCCAGCATTTT
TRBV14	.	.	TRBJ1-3	CASSQTSGGAGNTIYF	TGTGCCAGCAGCCAGACCAGTGGGGGGGCCGGAAACACCATATATTTT
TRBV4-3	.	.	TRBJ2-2	CASSQGAPGNTGELFF	TGCGCCAGCAGCCAAGGGGCCCCAGGGAACACCGGGGAGCTGTTTTTT
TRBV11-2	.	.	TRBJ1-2	CASSLTPTTNYGYTF	TGTGCCAGCAGCTTAACCCCCACCACTAACTATGGCTACACCTTC
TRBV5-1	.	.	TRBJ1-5	CASRGDNYQPQHF	TGCGCCAGCAGGGGGGACAACTATCAGCCCCAGCATTTT
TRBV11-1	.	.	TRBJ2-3	CASSEGTLSSTDTQYF	TGTGCCAGCAGCGAGGGGACACTCAGTAGCACAGATACGCAGTATTTT
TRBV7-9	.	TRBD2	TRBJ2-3	CASSFLLAGPTDTQYF	TGTGCCAGCAGCTTCTTGCTAGCGGGGCCTACAGATACGCAGTATTTT
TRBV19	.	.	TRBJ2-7	CASSITDGPYEQYF	TGTGCCAGTAGTATAACCGACGGACCCTACGAGCAGTACTTC
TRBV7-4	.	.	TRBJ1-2	CASSLLSRLTLSYTF	TGTGCCAGCAGCTTACTAAGCCGGCTCACTCTGAGCTACACCTTC
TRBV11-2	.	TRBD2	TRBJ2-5	CASSFGAGDRETQYF	TGTGCCAGCAGCTTCGGAGCGGGAGACAGAGAGACCCAGTACTTC
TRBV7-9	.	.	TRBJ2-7	CASSLSQMYEQYF	TGTGCCAGCAGCTTGTCACAGATGTACGAGCAGTACTTC
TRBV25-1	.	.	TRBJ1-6	CASSWTDSPLHF	TGTGCCAGCAGTTGGACAGATTCACCCCTCCACTTT
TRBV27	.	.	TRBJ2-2	CASSWIGRELFF	TGTGCCAGCAGTTGGATAGGCCGGGAGCTGTTTTTT
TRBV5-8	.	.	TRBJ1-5	CASSFLVMGAMSNQPQHF	TGTGCCAGCAGCTTCCTGGTAATGGGGGCGATGAGCAATCAGCCCCAGCATTTT
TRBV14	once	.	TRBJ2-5	CASSQITGIRETQYF	TGTGCCAGCAGCCAAATTACAGGGATTAGGGAGACCCAGTACTTC
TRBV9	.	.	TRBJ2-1	CASSVGISPGDEQFF	TGTGCCAGCAGCGTAGGGATATCCCCCGGCGATGAGCAGTTCTTC
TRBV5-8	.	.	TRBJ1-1	CASSLAGLGAFF	TGTGCCAGCAGCTTGGCAGGGCTGGGAGCTTTCTTT
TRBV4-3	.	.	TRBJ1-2	CASSQREVNYGYTF	TGCGCCAGCAGCCAACGGGAAGTAAACTATGGCTACACCTTC
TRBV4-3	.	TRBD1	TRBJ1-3	CASSQGTGTSSGNTIYF	TGCGCCAGCAGCCAAGGGACAGGGACATCCTCTGGAAACACCATATATTTT
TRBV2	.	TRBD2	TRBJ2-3	CASSVGLAGEADTQYF	TGTGCCAGCAGTGTGGGACTAGCGGGAGAGGCAGATACGCAGTATTTT
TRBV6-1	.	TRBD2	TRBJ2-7	CAVGASGPYEQYF	TGTGCCGTCGGAGCTAGCGGCCCCTACGAGCAGTACTTC
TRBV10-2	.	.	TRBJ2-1	CASSDFIGAAIPDEQFF	TGCGCCAGCAGTGACTTTATTGGAGCCGCCATCCCCGATGAGCAGTTCTTC
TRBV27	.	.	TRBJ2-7	CASSLSSGGAYEQYF	TGTGCCAGCAGTTTATCTAGCGGAGGGGCCTACGAGCAGTACTTC
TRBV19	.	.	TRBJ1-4	CASSSRGYNEKLFF	TGTGCCAGTAGTTCTCGAGGATATAATGAAAAACTGTTTTTT
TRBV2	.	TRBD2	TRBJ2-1	CASSAGLAGYNEQFF	TGTGCCAGCAGTGCGGGACTAGCGGGGTACAATGAGCAGTTCTTC
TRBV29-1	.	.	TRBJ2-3	CSVEAQPDTQYF	TGCAGCGTTGAAGCACAGCCAGATACGCAGTATTTT